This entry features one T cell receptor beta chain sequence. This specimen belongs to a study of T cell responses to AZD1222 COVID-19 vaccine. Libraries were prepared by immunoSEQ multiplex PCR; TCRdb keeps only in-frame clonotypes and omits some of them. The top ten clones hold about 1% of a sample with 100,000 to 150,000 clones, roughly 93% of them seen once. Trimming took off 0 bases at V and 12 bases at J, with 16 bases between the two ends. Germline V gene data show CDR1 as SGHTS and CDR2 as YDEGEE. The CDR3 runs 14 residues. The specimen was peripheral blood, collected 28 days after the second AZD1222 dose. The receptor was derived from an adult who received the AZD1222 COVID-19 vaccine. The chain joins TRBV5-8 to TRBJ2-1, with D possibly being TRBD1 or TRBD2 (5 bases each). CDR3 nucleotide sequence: TGTGCCAGCAGCTTGGGTGTGGCGCGTGGGGGGCAGTTCTTC. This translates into CASSLGVARGGQFF.